These T cell receptor beta chains were read from a single sample in a study of blood T cell repertoires in COVID-19. Sequenced by immunoSEQ multiplex PCR; TCRdb stores in-frame clones only, minus some. The sample comprises 400,000 to 500,000 clones, 70% to 90% of which are singletons, and 1.2% to 1.5% rests with the top ten. Sequenced: PBMCs or T cells enriched from blood (not recorded which). All receptors come from a woman under 30 who had been exposed to COVID-19. CDR3s include the opening cysteine and the closing phenylalanine or tryptophan. D genes are given only for firm matches. A row's size may be missing; if present it is once, few, many or a size class.

CDR3aa: CASRRNMNTEAFF
CDR3nt: TGTGCCAGCCGTAGAAATATGAACACTGAAGCTTTCTTT
abundance: .
v_gene: TRBV6-5
j_gene: TRBJ1-1
d_gene: .

CDR3aa: CASSLSNTGELFF
CDR3nt: TGTGCCAGCAGTTTGTCTAACACCGGGGAGCTGTTTTTT
abundance: .
v_gene: TRBV12-3/TRBV12-4
j_gene: TRBJ2-2
d_gene: .

CDR3aa: CASSLLDRDSFEAFF
CDR3nt: TGTGCCAGCAGTTTATTAGACCGGGACAGCTTCGAAGCTTTCTTT
abundance: .
v_gene: TRBV28
j_gene: TRBJ1-1
d_gene: TRBD1

CDR3aa: CAWSVQGSQTQYF
CDR3nt: TGTGCCTGGAGTGTACAGGGGTCTCAGACCCAGTACTTC
abundance: once
v_gene: TRBV30
j_gene: TRBJ2-5
d_gene: TRBD1

CDR3aa: CASSYPDSPLHF
CDR3nt: TGTGCCAGCAGTTATCCGGATTCACCCCTCCACTTT
abundance: .
v_gene: TRBV6-5
j_gene: TRBJ1-6
d_gene: .

CDR3aa: CASSKDAGGSSYNEQFF
CDR3nt: TGTGCCAGCAGCAAAGATGCGGGGGGAAGCTCCTACAATGAGCAGTTCTTC
abundance: .
v_gene: TRBV21-1
j_gene: TRBJ2-1
d_gene: .

CDR3aa: CASSPRTSGRTYEQYF
CDR3nt: TGTGCCAGCAGCCCGAGGACTAGCGGGAGGACCTACGAGCAGTACTTC
abundance: .
v_gene: TRBV7-8
j_gene: TRBJ2-7
d_gene: TRBD2

CDR3aa: CSASSALTSGSTDTQYF
CDR3nt: TGCAGTGCTAGTAGCGCACTAACTAGCGGGAGCACAGATACGCAGTATTTT
abundance: .
v_gene: TRBV20-1
j_gene: TRBJ2-3
d_gene: TRBD2

CDR3aa: CASSYSNQGSGNTIYF
CDR3nt: TGTGCCAGCAGTTACTCGAATCAGGGGAGTGGAAACACCATATATTTT
abundance: few
v_gene: TRBV6-5
j_gene: TRBJ1-3
d_gene: .

CDR3aa: CASSQEPSTGYYEQYF
CDR3nt: TGCGCCAGCAGCCAAGAACCCTCGACAGGGTACTACGAGCAGTACTTC
abundance: .
v_gene: TRBV5-1
j_gene: TRBJ2-7
d_gene: TRBD1

CDR3aa: CASSGPSTGHTDTQYF
CDR3nt: TGTGCCAGCAGCGGGCCTTCGACAGGGCACACAGATACGCAGTATTTT
abundance: .
v_gene: TRBV9
j_gene: TRBJ2-3
d_gene: TRBD1

CDR3aa: CASSLAAGTYNEQFF
CDR3nt: TGTGCCAGCAGCTTAGCCGCAGGGACCTACAATGAGCAGTTCTTC
abundance: .
v_gene: TRBV7-2
j_gene: TRBJ2-1
d_gene: .

CDR3aa: CASSFGTSGKRNEQFF
CDR3nt: TGTGCCAGCAGCTTTGGGACTAGCGGGAAAAGGAATGAGCAGTTCTTC
abundance: .
v_gene: TRBV7-8
j_gene: TRBJ2-1
d_gene: TRBD2

CDR3aa: CASSRTLAGGSGANVLTF
CDR3nt: TGTGCCAGCAGCCGGACCCTAGCGGGAGGCTCTGGGGCCAACGTCCTGACTTTC
abundance: .
v_gene: TRBV7-8
j_gene: TRBJ2-6
d_gene: TRBD2

CDR3aa: CASSTGPGYTF
CDR3nt: TGTGCCAGTTCGACAGGGCCCGGCTACACCTTC
abundance: .
v_gene: TRBV19
j_gene: TRBJ1-2
d_gene: TRBD1

CDR3aa: CASAPPRSSSYNEQFF
CDR3nt: TGTGCTAGTGCCCCGCCCAGGTCCTCCTCCTACAATGAGCAGTTCTTC
abundance: .
v_gene: TRBV12-5
j_gene: TRBJ2-1
d_gene: .

CDR3aa: CASSLSGGARNGELFF
CDR3nt: TGTGCCAGCAGCTTATCAGGGGGCGCACGGAACGGGGAGCTGTTTTTT
abundance: .
v_gene: TRBV11-3
j_gene: TRBJ2-2
d_gene: TRBD1

CDR3aa: CASSGQGPSSYNEQFF
CDR3nt: TGTGCCAGCAGCGGACAGGGGCCGAGCTCCTACAATGAGCAGTTCTTC
abundance: .
v_gene: TRBV28
j_gene: TRBJ2-1
d_gene: TRBD1

CDR3aa: CASSLPGTGFYEQYF
CDR3nt: TGTGCCAGCAGTTTACCCGGGACAGGGTTTTACGAGCAGTACTTC
abundance: .
v_gene: TRBV28
j_gene: TRBJ2-7
d_gene: TRBD1

CDR3aa: CASLYQETQYF
CDR3nt: TGTGCCAGCCTGTACCAAGAGACCCAGTACTTC
abundance: .
v_gene: TRBV28
j_gene: TRBJ2-5
d_gene: .

CDR3aa: CASSPQAGKTYEQYF
CDR3nt: TGTGCCAGCAGCCCGCAGGCGGGGAAAACCTACGAGCAGTACTTC
abundance: .
v_gene: TRBV14
j_gene: TRBJ2-7
d_gene: .

CDR3aa: CASSFGLAGVYEQFF
CDR3nt: TGTGCCAGCAGCTTCGGACTAGCGGGAGTATATGAGCAGTTCTTC
abundance: .
v_gene: TRBV11-1
j_gene: TRBJ2-1
d_gene: TRBD2

CDR3aa: CATSESWLAGLDTQYF
CDR3nt: TGTGCCACCAGTGAATCTTGGCTAGCGGGCCTAGATACGCAGTATTTT
abundance: once
v_gene: TRBV24-1
j_gene: TRBJ2-3
d_gene: TRBD2

CDR3aa: CASSPTAGEWNYEQYF
CDR3nt: TGCGCCAGCAGCCCGACGGCAGGGGAGTGGAATTACGAGCAGTACTTC
abundance: .
v_gene: TRBV4-1
j_gene: TRBJ2-7
d_gene: .

CDR3aa: CASRPSTGELFF
CDR3nt: TGTGCCAGCAGGCCGAGCACCGGGGAGCTGTTTTTT
abundance: .
v_gene: TRBV12-3/TRBV12-4
j_gene: TRBJ2-2
d_gene: .

CDR3aa: CASSEDGPDGAQYF
CDR3nt: TGTGCCAGCAGCGAGGACGGCCCGGACGGGGCCCAGTACTTC
abundance: .
v_gene: TRBV7-2
j_gene: TRBJ2-5
d_gene: .

CDR3aa: CASSLEAGANGYTF
CDR3nt: TGTGCCAGCAGCTTAGAGGCAGGGGCTAATGGCTACACCTTC
abundance: .
v_gene: TRBV7-9
j_gene: TRBJ1-2
d_gene: .

CDR3aa: CASSLIAGGYEQYF
CDR3nt: TGTGCCAGCAGCTTAATAGCGGGAGGCTACGAGCAGTACTTC
abundance: .
v_gene: TRBV11-2
j_gene: TRBJ2-7
d_gene: TRBD2

CDR3aa: CASSAPTGGGEKLFF
CDR3nt: TGTGCCAGCAGCGCGCCGACAGGGGGCGGTGAAAAACTGTTTTTT
abundance: .
v_gene: TRBV9
j_gene: TRBJ1-4
d_gene: TRBD1

CDR3aa: CASSLGGQGNTEAFF
CDR3nt: TGTGCCAGCAGCTTAGGGGGACAGGGGAACACTGAAGCTTTCTTT
abundance: few
v_gene: TRBV7-9
j_gene: TRBJ1-1
d_gene: TRBD1

CDR3aa: CASRLGGTTDTQYF
CDR3nt: TGCGCCAGCAGGTTGGGAGGGACCACAGATACGCAGTATTTT
abundance: .
v_gene: TRBV10-1
j_gene: TRBJ2-3
d_gene: TRBD2

CDR3aa: CASSGRGLYEQYF
CDR3nt: TGCGCCAGCAGCGGGAGAGGTCTATACGAGCAGTACTTC
abundance: .
v_gene: TRBV5-1
j_gene: TRBJ2-7
d_gene: .

CDR3aa: CASSLSSGTGSYEQYF
CDR3nt: TGTGCCAGCAGCTTGAGTTCCGGGACAGGGTCCTACGAGCAGTACTTC
abundance: .
v_gene: TRBV5-8
j_gene: TRBJ2-7
d_gene: TRBD1

CDR3aa: CASRGTGVDDTQYF
CDR3nt: TGTGCCAGCAGAGGGACAGGGGTGGACGATACGCAGTATTTT
abundance: .
v_gene: TRBV28
j_gene: TRBJ2-3
d_gene: TRBD1

CDR3aa: CASSSTENTEAFF
CDR3nt: TGCGCCAGCAGCTCGACAGAGAACACTGAAGCTTTCTTT
abundance: .
v_gene: TRBV5-1
j_gene: TRBJ1-1
d_gene: .

CDR3aa: CARDPDSLNSPLHF
CDR3nt: TGTGCCAGGGACCCGGACAGCCTAAATTCACCCCTCCACTTT
abundance: .
v_gene: TRBV5-7
j_gene: TRBJ1-6
d_gene: .

CDR3aa: CASSINRVYEQYF
CDR3nt: TGTGCCAGTAGTATCAACAGAGTCTACGAGCAGTACTTC
abundance: .
v_gene: TRBV19
j_gene: TRBJ2-7
d_gene: .

CDR3aa: CASRRGGTLYNEQFF
CDR3nt: TGTGCCAGCAGAAGAGGGGGAACCCTCTACAATGAGCAGTTCTTC
abundance: .
v_gene: TRBV11-2
j_gene: TRBJ2-1
d_gene: .

CDR3aa: CASSSYRGLNTEAFF
CDR3nt: TGTGCCAGCAGCTCCTACAGGGGGCTGAACACTGAAGCTTTCTTT
abundance: .
v_gene: TRBV5-8
j_gene: TRBJ1-1
d_gene: TRBD1

CDR3aa: CATSRDAGRSSPLHF
CDR3nt: TGTGCCACCAGCAGAGATGCCGGGAGGAGTTCACCCCTCCACTTT
abundance: .
v_gene: TRBV15
j_gene: TRBJ1-6
d_gene: .

CDR3aa: CASSQRDSTVTEAFF
CDR3nt: TGTGCCAGCAGCCAAAGGGACTCGACAGTCACTGAAGCTTTCTTT
abundance: .
v_gene: TRBV4-2
j_gene: TRBJ1-1
d_gene: .

CDR3aa: CAWSQGSYNSPLHF
CDR3nt: TGTGCCTGGAGCCAGGGGTCTTATAATTCACCCCTCCACTTT
abundance: .
v_gene: TRBV30
j_gene: TRBJ1-6
d_gene: .

CDR3aa: CASSQEWDRVDGYTF
CDR3nt: TGCGCCAGCAGCCAAGAATGGGACAGGGTTGATGGCTACACCTTC
abundance: .
v_gene: TRBV4-3
j_gene: TRBJ1-2
d_gene: TRBD1

CDR3aa: CASSQQGEPYNEQFF
CDR3nt: TGTGCCAGCAGCCAACAGGGAGAGCCCTACAATGAGCAGTTCTTC
abundance: few
v_gene: TRBV6-2/TRBV6-3
j_gene: TRBJ2-1
d_gene: .

CDR3aa: CASGAGFYEQYF
CDR3nt: TGCGCCAGCGGAGCAGGGTTCTACGAGCAGTACTTC
abundance: .
v_gene: TRBV5-1
j_gene: TRBJ2-7
d_gene: .

CDR3aa: CASSLVGQISETQYF
CDR3nt: TGTGCCAGCAGCTTGGTCGGACAGATAAGTGAGACCCAGTACTTC
abundance: .
v_gene: TRBV5-6
j_gene: TRBJ2-5
d_gene: .

CDR3aa: CASSKVKGLPTSTDTQYF
CDR3nt: TGTGCCAGCAGCAAAGTCAAGGGACTGCCAACTAGCACAGATACGCAGTATTTT
abundance: .
v_gene: TRBV21-1
j_gene: TRBJ2-3
d_gene: .

CDR3aa: CASSSGGTGNTIYF
CDR3nt: TGTGCCAGCAGCTCAGGGGGAACGGGAAACACCATATATTTT
abundance: few
v_gene: TRBV7-9
j_gene: TRBJ1-3
d_gene: TRBD1

CDR3aa: CASSSVRASVGNEQFF
CDR3nt: TGTGCCAGCAGTTCCGTCAGGGCTAGCGTTGGCAATGAGCAGTTCTTC
abundance: .
v_gene: TRBV7-9
j_gene: TRBJ2-1
d_gene: .

CDR3aa: CASSERVRGDTQYF
CDR3nt: TGTGCCAGCAGTGAGCGTGTTCGCGGGGACACGCAGTATTTT
abundance: few
v_gene: TRBV6-4
j_gene: TRBJ2-3
d_gene: .

CDR3aa: CASSQYTGTGSEKLFF
CDR3nt: TGCGCCAGCAGCCAATACACCGGGACAGGGAGTGAAAAACTGTTTTTT
abundance: .
v_gene: TRBV4-1
j_gene: TRBJ1-4
d_gene: TRBD1

CDR3aa: CASKGNSNQPQHF
CDR3nt: TGTGCCAGCAAGGGGAATAGCAATCAGCCCCAGCATTTT
abundance: .
v_gene: TRBV2
j_gene: TRBJ1-5
d_gene: .

CDR3aa: CASSSPRGHSGELFF
CDR3nt: TGTGCCAGCAGCTCCCCCAGGGGGCATAGCGGGGAGCTGTTTTTT
abundance: .
v_gene: TRBV11-2
j_gene: TRBJ2-2
d_gene: TRBD1

CDR3aa: CASSQIGRVPYEQYF
CDR3nt: TGTGCCAGCAGCCAAATTGGCAGGGTCCCCTACGAGCAGTACTTC
abundance: .
v_gene: TRBV14
j_gene: TRBJ2-7
d_gene: .

CDR3aa: CASSPGFRETQYF
CDR3nt: TGTGCCAGCAGCCCAGGGTTCAGGGAGACCCAGTACTTC
abundance: .
v_gene: TRBV4-2
j_gene: TRBJ2-5
d_gene: .